This is a list of T cell receptor beta chains from one sample in a study of blood T cell repertoires in COVID-19. TCRdb's copy holds only in-frame clones and misses some; the assay was immunoSEQ multiplex PCR. This table has hundreds of thousands of clones, roughly nine tenths appearing once. Input material: peripheral blood. Receptors originate from a young man with COVID-19, enrolled during active disease. The CDR3 runs from the conserved cysteine through the conserved F or W. D genes are given only for firm matches. Size is omitted from some rows. Given values are once, few, many or a class for expanded clones.

d_gene: .; abundance: .; j_gene: TRBJ2-3; v_gene: TRBV6-5; CDR3nt: TGTGCCAGCAGTTCCTTAGATACGCAGTATTTT; CDR3aa: CASSSLDTQYF
d_gene: TRBD1; abundance: .; j_gene: TRBJ1-2; v_gene: TRBV6-5; CDR3nt: TGTGCCAGCAGTTCAGGGGGCGACGGCTACACCTTC; CDR3aa: CASSSGGDGYTF
d_gene: TRBD2; abundance: .; j_gene: TRBJ2-1; v_gene: TRBV29-1; CDR3nt: TGCAGCGTTGATCGGGGCGGGAGCAATGAGCAGTTCTTC; CDR3aa: CSVDRGGSNEQFF
d_gene: .; abundance: .; j_gene: TRBJ2-7; v_gene: TRBV6-1; CDR3nt: TGTGCCAGCAGTGAAGCGGAGACGGGGGAGCAGTACTTC; CDR3aa: CASSEAETGEQYF
d_gene: .; abundance: .; j_gene: TRBJ1-2; v_gene: TRBV14; CDR3nt: TGTGCCAGCAGCCAAGAATTTCGGGGGTCCACCTTC; CDR3aa: CASSQEFRGSTF
d_gene: TRBD1; abundance: .; j_gene: TRBJ1-2; v_gene: TRBV16; CDR3nt: TGTGCCAGCAGCCCCGACAGGGACTATGGCTACACCTTC; CDR3aa: CASSPDRDYGYTF
d_gene: TRBD1; abundance: .; j_gene: TRBJ1-6; v_gene: TRBV11-2; CDR3nt: TGTGCCAGCAGTTCCGGGACAGGGACTTCACCCCTCCACTTT; CDR3aa: CASSSGTGTSPLHF
d_gene: TRBD1; abundance: once; j_gene: TRBJ2-7; v_gene: TRBV18; CDR3nt: TGTGCCAGCTCACCTCCGGGACAGGGGTATTACGAGCAGTACTTC; CDR3aa: CASSPPGQGYYEQYF
d_gene: .; abundance: .; j_gene: TRBJ2-1; v_gene: TRBV7-8; CDR3nt: TGTGCCAGCAGCCCGGTTTACGACAATGAGCAGTTCTTC; CDR3aa: CASSPVYDNEQFF
d_gene: .; abundance: .; j_gene: TRBJ2-2; v_gene: TRBV7-9; CDR3nt: TGTGCCAGCAGCCGAGAGCGGATCACCGGGGAGCTGTTTTTT; CDR3aa: CASSRERITGELFF
d_gene: .; abundance: .; j_gene: TRBJ1-3; v_gene: TRBV4-2; CDR3nt: TGTGCCAGCAGCCAAGCTGGAGGGAATGGAAACACCATATATTTT; CDR3aa: CASSQAGGNGNTIYF
d_gene: .; abundance: few; j_gene: TRBJ1-1; v_gene: TRBV20-1; CDR3nt: TGCAGTGCTAGTACAGGGTCTATGAACACTGAAGCTTTCTTT; CDR3aa: CSASTGSMNTEAFF